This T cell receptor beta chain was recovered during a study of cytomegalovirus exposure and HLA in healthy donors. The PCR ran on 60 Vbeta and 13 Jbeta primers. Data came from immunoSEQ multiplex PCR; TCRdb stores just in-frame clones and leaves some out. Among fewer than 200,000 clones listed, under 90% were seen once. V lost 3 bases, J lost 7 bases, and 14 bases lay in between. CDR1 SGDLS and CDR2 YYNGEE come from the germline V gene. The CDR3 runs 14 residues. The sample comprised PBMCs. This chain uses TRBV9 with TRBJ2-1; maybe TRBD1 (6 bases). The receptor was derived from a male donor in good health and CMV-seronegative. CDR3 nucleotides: TGTGCCAGCAGCGCGGGACATAACCCAAATGAGCAGTTCTTC. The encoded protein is CASSAGHNPNEQFF.